This T cell receptor (beta chain) was captured in a study of blood T cell repertoires in COVID-19. Overall study: The samples span acute and convalescent COVID-19 from the United States, Italy and Spain. The analysed material was cDNA or gDNA that came from T cells, B-cell-depleted T cells, or PBMCs.

Per the original methods: The authors estimated nucleated cell counts from reference gene primer amplification. The protocol was immunoSEQ multiplex PCR, while the TCRdb copy is restricted to in-frame clones and leaves out a portion. V and J calls and clone size are given by that table; D and trimming were obtained from the DNA. The sample has under 250,000 clones; 75% to 85% are singletons. V was pared by 5 bases and J by 2 bases, with 10 bases between. This CDR3 comprises 14 residues. Per germline, CDR1 SGHAT and CDR2 FQNNGV. This clone was detected a few times. This sequence joins TRBV11-2 and TRBJ2-1; no reliable D call. Material: peripheral blood. The clonotype was recovered from a man aged 45-65 years with active or convalescent COVID-19. CDR3: CASSRIGPYNEQFF. CDR3 bases: TGTGCCAGCAGCCGCATCGGTCCCTACAATGAGCAGTTCTTC.